This T cell receptor beta chain stems from a study of blood T cell repertoires in COVID-19. Seattle's cohort entered during active infection and was followed longitudinally. Only in-frame clones appear in the TCRdb table, and some are missing; sequencing was by immunoSEQ multiplex PCR. The data contain under 200,000 clones, around 86% of them singletons. In germline, CDR1 is LGHNA, CDR2 YSLEER. The CDR3 has 14 amino acids. V lost 4 bases to trimming and J lost 4 bases; unmatched junction nucleotides: 1. The V and J genes are TRBV4-3 and TRBJ2-7; TRBD2 aligns across 13 bases. The material sequenced was peripheral blood. This receptor was obtained from an elderly woman with COVID-19, enrolled during active disease. The CDR3 DNA reads TGCGCCAGCAGCCGGACTAGCGGGAGTTACGAGCAGTACTTC. This sequence encodes CASSRTSGSYEQYF.